These 10 T cell receptor beta chains originate from one sample sequenced in a study of blood T cell repertoires in COVID-19. TCRdb's copy holds only in-frame clones and misses some; the assay was immunoSEQ multiplex PCR. There are 100,000 to 150,000 clones in the sample; approximately 88% occur only once, and 10% to 13% lies in the top ten. The sample comprised peripheral blood. The receptors come from a man in his fifties with acute or convalescent COVID-19.

The rearrangement joins TRBV4-2 to TRBJ1-5; tentatively, D is TRBD1 (5 bases). The germline gives CDR1 LGHNA, CDR2 YNFKEQ. The length of the CDR3 is 17 residues. V lost 2 bases and J 0 bases, leaving 14 bases between the germline ends. CDR3 DNA: TGTGCCAGCAGCCAACAGACAGCCGTCTTTAGCAATCAGCCCCAGCATTTT. It specifies CASSQQTAVFSNQPQHF.

This clone came up a few times. The chain links TRBV14 to TRBJ2-1, with TRBD2 matching 12 bases. Germline V gene lookup returns CDR1 SGHDN and CDR2 FVKESK. The CDR3 has 15 amino acids. The J segment lost 7 bases and the V segment lost 4 bases, leaving 5 bases of the junction unmatched. The CDR3 is CASSLRLAGVNEQFF. CDR3 nucleotides: TGTGCCAGCAGCCTCCGACTAGCGGGAGTGAATGAGCAGTTCTTC.

The chain has TRBV18 and TRBJ1-6, with 7 nucleotides matching TRBD1. In germline, CDR1 is KGHSH, CDR2 LQKENI. This CDR3 is 16 amino acids long. V lost 3 bases and J lost 9; bases outside the gene matches: 11. The CDR3 here is CASSPNPGGTVSPLHF. The CDR3 bases are TGTGCCAGCTCACCGAATCCAGGGGGGACGGTTTCACCCCTCCACTTT.

This chain's CDR3 is CSARDYETQYF. The CDR3 DNA follows: TGCAGTGCTAGAGACTATGAGACCCAGTACTTC. The V and J genes are TRBV20-1 and TRBJ2-5, with no clear D. The ends were cut back, 0 bases at V and 5 bases at J, with 4 bases in the middle. The V gene's germline CDR1 is DFQATT and CDR2 SNEGSKA (reference sequence). The length of the CDR3 is 11 residues.

This clone has just a few counts. The gene calls are TRBV3-1 (or the pseudogene TRBV3-2) and TRBJ2-1; D is ambiguous. The CDR3 spans 12 residues. V gave up 2 bases and J gave up 10 bases, with 9 bases separating them. Germline CDR1 reads LGHDT; CDR2 reads YNNKEL (reference sequence). CDR3 protein: CASSQPPTEQFF. The DNA of the CDR3 is TGTGCCAGCAGCCAACCTCCAACAGAGCAGTTCTTC.

The V and J genes are TRBV3-1 (or the pseudogene TRBV3-2) and TRBJ1-1; D ambiguous. Trimming pared 1 base from V and 3 bases from J, leaving 9 bases between. Germline-derived CDR1 and CDR2 are LGHDT and YNNKEL (reference sequence). The CDR3 has 14 amino acids. DNA for the CDR3: TGTGCCAGCAGCCAAGTGCCGGGAGACACTGAAGCTTTCTTT. It encodes CASSQVPGDTEAFF.

The rearrangement links TRBV25-1 to TRBJ2-3, with 9 bases lining up with TRBD2. This CDR3 region has 15 residues. Germline V CDR1 and CDR2: MGHDK, SYGVNS. J was trimmed by 5 bases and V by 3 bases; bases with no gene match: 6. The chain's CDR3 is CASSDVLAGVDTQYF. CDR3 nucleotide sequence: TGTGCCAGCAGTGACGTCTTAGCGGGAGTAGATACGCAGTATTTT.

A few counts support this clone. The gene calls are TRBV14 and TRBJ1-1; 8 bases agree with TRBD1. Germline V CDR1 and CDR2: SGHDN, FVKESK. The length of the CDR3 is 14 residues. The V gene end was trimmed by 6 bases and the J gene end by 5 bases; junction bases not matched to a gene: 8. CDR3 sequence (DNA): TGTGCCAGCAGTCCTCAGGGGGCGCGTACTGAAGCTTTCTTT. The encoded protein is CASSPQGARTEAFF. The variable domain in full, with the rest retrieved from reference TRBV14 and TRBJ1-1, is EAGVTQFPSHSVIEKGQTVTLRCDPISGHDNLYWYRRVMGKEIKFLLHFVKESKQDESGMPNNRFLAERTGGTYSTLKVQPAELEDSGVYFCASSPQGARTEAFFGQGTRLTVV.

The chain combines TRBV25-1 with TRBJ2-6, with TRBD1 identical over 8 bases. CDR1 and CDR2 from the germline V gene are MGHDK and SYGVNS. J was trimmed by 3 bases and V by 4 bases; bases with no gene match: 8. The CDR3 sequence is 17 residues long. In nucleotides, the CDR3 is TGTGCCAGCAGTGGTTTAAGGACAGGGCATGGGGCCAACGTCCTGACTTTC. Translated: CASSGLRTGHGANVLTF. The variable domain in full, with the rest retrieved from reference TRBV25-1 and TRBJ2-6, is EADIYQTPRYLVIGTGKKITLECSQTMGHDKMYWYQQDPGMELHLIHYSYGVNSTEKGDLSSESTVSRIRTEHFPLTLESARPSHTSQYLCASSGLRTGHGANVLTFGAGSRLTVL.

This sequence joins TRBV9 and TRBJ1-2; 9 nucleotides agree with TRBD1. Germline trimming cut 0 bases from V and 4 bases from J; bases unmatched to any gene: 10. CDR3 length: 17 amino acids. Germline V gives CDR1 SGDLS, CDR2 YYNGEE. The CDR3 protein is CASSVGERDRARYGYTF. The CDR3 DNA reads TGTGCCAGCAGCGTAGGCGAAAGGGACAGGGCCCGCTATGGCTACACCTTC.